A selection of T cell receptor beta chains follows, all from one sample in a study of cytomegalovirus exposure and HLA in healthy donors. Using immunoSEQ multiplex PCR, the repertoire was profiled, and TCRdb retains in-frame clones only, with some absent. The sample contains approximately 110,000 clones, roughly 80% of which appear only once. What was sequenced was PBMCs. The receptors here all came from a man aged 25-45 years in good health and CMV-seropositive. CDR3s include the opening cysteine and the closing phenylalanine or tryptophan. D genes are given only for firm matches. Size is stated for part of the rows, as once, few or many counts, or as a class when the clone is expanded.

abundance	j_gene	v_gene	d_gene	CDR3aa	CDR3nt
.	TRBJ2-2	TRBV4-2	.	CASSQGTSPTGELFF	TGTGCCAGCAGCCAAGGCACTAGTCCCACCGGGGAGCTGTTTTTT
.	TRBJ2-2	TRBV6-6	TRBD1	CASSFTGGNTGELFF	TGTGCCAGCAGTTTTACAGGGGGCAACACCGGGGAGCTGTTTTTT
.	TRBJ2-7	TRBV5-1	TRBD2	CASSPIPSGGDEQYF	TGCGCCAGCAGCCCCATACCTAGCGGGGGCGACGAGCAGTACTTC
once	TRBJ2-3	TRBV5-4	TRBD2	CASNRGGAEDTQYF	TGTGCCAGCAACCGCGGGGGGGCAGAAGATACGCAGTATTTT
.	TRBJ1-2	TRBV5-1	TRBD1	CASSLADRGPGGYTF	TGCGCCAGCAGCTTGGCGGACAGGGGCCCTGGTGGCTACACCTTC
.	TRBJ2-6	TRBV4-1	TRBD2	CASSQGRLAGLSGANVLTF	TGCGCCAGCAGCCAAGGGAGGCTAGCGGGTCTGAGTGGGGCCAACGTCCTGACTTTC
once	TRBJ2-4	TRBV18	.	CASSPITGTVNIQYF	TGTGCCAGCTCACCAATCACCGGGACTGTCAACATTCAGTACTTC
.	TRBJ1-2	TRBV5-1	TRBD1	CASSLGRGQENYGYTF	TGCGCCAGCAGCTTGGGTCGGGGACAGGAAAACTATGGCTACACCTTC
once	TRBJ2-7	TRBV11-2	.	CASSLNHRGGSYEQYF	TGTGCCAGTAGCTTAAACCACAGGGGGGGCTCCTACGAGCAGTACTTC
.	TRBJ2-5	TRBV6-6	.	CATDKGAGGQETQYF	TGTGCCACCGACAAGGGGGCGGGGGGACAAGAGACCCAGTACTTC
.	TRBJ2-5	TRBV19	TRBD1	CASSSWTGGVETQYF	TGTGCCAGTAGTTCGTGGACAGGGGGCGTCGAGACCCAGTACTTC
.	TRBJ2-1	TRBV5-6	.	CASSLRGSSYNEQFF	TGTGCCAGCAGCTTGAGGGGATCCTCCTACAATGAGCAGTTCTTC
once	TRBJ2-5	TRBV2	TRBD2	CASSELLAGQETQYF	TGTGCCAGCAGTGAATTACTAGCGGGACAAGAGACCCAGTACTTC
.	TRBJ2-7	TRBV15	TRBD1	CATSRDLGDRAREQYF	TGTGCCACCAGCAGAGATTTGGGCGACAGGGCCCGCGAGCAGTACTTC
.	TRBJ2-3	TRBV6-5	.	CASTDPGGTDTQYF	TGTGCCAGCACGGACCCGGGGGGCACAGATACGCAGTATTTT
many	TRBJ2-7	TRBV2	.	CASNLRGGLYEQYF	TGTGCCAGCAACCTCCGCGGTGGACTCTACGAGCAGTACTTC
.	TRBJ2-7	TRBV7-8	.	CASSPRGGTGSYEQYF	TGTGCCAGCAGCCCTAGGGGGGGCACTGGGTCCTACGAGCAGTACTTC
.	TRBJ2-7	TRBV19	TRBD1	CASSILGTGNEQYF	TGTGCCAGTAGTATATTGGGGACAGGGAACGAGCAGTACTTC
.	TRBJ1-1	TRBV9	TRBD1	CASQRFPQDRVRTEAFF	TGTGCCAGCCAACGTTTCCCCCAGGACAGGGTTCGTACTGAAGCTTTCTTT
.	TRBJ1-5	TRBV6-1	.	CASSEHPGNQPQHF	TGTGCCAGCAGTGAACATCCCGGGAATCAGCCCCAGCATTTT
.	TRBJ1-2	TRBV5-1	TRBD1	CASSLDGTGADGYTF	TGCGCCAGCAGCTTGGATGGGACAGGGGCCGATGGCTACACCTTC
.	TRBJ2-1	TRBV4-1	.	CASSQDASGNNEQFF	TGCGCCAGCAGCCAAGATGCGTCCGGGAACAATGAGCAGTTCTTC
few	TRBJ2-7	TRBV5-4	TRBD2	CASSRSSASGAYEQYF	TGTGCCAGCAGTAGGTCCTCGGCTAGCGGGGCCTACGAGCAGTACTTC
.	TRBJ2-2	TRBV29-1	TRBD2	CSVEPGLAGKTYGELFF	TGCAGCGTTGAGCCGGGACTAGCGGGAAAGACTTACGGGGAGCTGTTTTTT
.	TRBJ1-2	TRBV7-9	.	CASSPAGGHGYTF	TGTGCCAGCAGCCCAGCCGGAGGACATGGCTACACCTTC
.	TRBJ2-5	TRBV7-7	TRBD1	CASSRGTGEETQYF	TGTGCTAGCAGCCGGGGGACAGGGGAAGAGACCCAGTACTTC
.	TRBJ2-5	TRBV7-2	TRBD2	CASSLAWTSGGQETQYF	TGTGCCAGCAGCTTAGCTTGGACTAGCGGGGGGCAAGAGACCCAGTACTTC